The next 32 T cell receptor beta chains were all read from a single sample in a study of cytomegalovirus exposure and HLA in healthy donors. PCR used 60 Vbeta primers and 13 Jbeta primers. The assay was immunoSEQ multiplex PCR, and TCRdb's table has in-frame clones only and misses some. The repertoire holds roughly 150,000 clones, with just under 80% as singletons. Sequencing used PBMCs. These receptors were taken from a man between 18 and 35 years old in good health and CMV-seropositive.

This chain connects TRBV29-1 to TRBJ1-1; D gene unclear. This CDR3 comprises 12 residues. The germline V gene has CDR1 SQVTM and CDR2 ANQGSEA. The V gene lost 4 bases and the J gene lost 3 bases, with 9 bases spanning the gap. The CDR3 DNA sequence: TGCAGCGTTGTGTCCCCCGACACTGAAGCTTTCTTT. Translated: CSVVSPDTEAFF.

On this clone itself: The sample contains more than one DNA sequence encoding this CDR3. The rearrangement joins TRBV11-2 to TRBJ2-7, with D hard to call. The germline V gene has CDR1 SGHAT and CDR2 FQNNGV. This CDR3 is built from 13 residues. Trimming pared 1 base from V and 3 bases from J, leaving 7 bases between. CDR3 in DNA: TGTGCCAGCAGCTTAGTGGGCGTCTACGAGCAGTACTTC. Its protein product is CASSLVGVYEQYF.

V gene TRBV15 combines with J gene TRBJ2-1, with 11 bases lining up with TRBD2. The CDR3 totals 17 residues. V shed 5 bases, J shed 3 bases, and the junction held 9 bases outside the gene matches. The germline V gene has CDR1 LNHNV and CDR2 YYDKDF (reference sequence). The CDR3 DNA reads TGTGCCACCAGCGGAGCGTTGACTAGCGGGGACTACAATGAGCAGTTCTTC. Encoded protein: CATSGALTSGDYNEQFF.

This clone was detected only a few times. The chain combines TRBV30 with TRBJ1-4, with 9 positions matching TRBD1. V lost 5 bases to trimming and J lost 8 bases; unmatched junction nucleotides: 9. CDR1 is GTSNPN, CDR2 SVGIG, per germline (reference sequence). This CDR3 comprises 14 residues. For the CDR3, the DNA is TGTGCCTGGGGCCATCAAACAGGGGGCGAAAAACTGTTTTTT. Its translation: CAWGHQTGGEKLFF.

The chain is built from TRBV6-5 and TRBJ2-5, with D hard to call. The CDR3 length is 11 residues. The germline gives CDR1 MNHEY, CDR2 SVGAGI. V was shortened by 2 bases and J by 5 bases, with 3 bases between the two germline ends. The CDR3 here is CASSYAETQYF. CDR3 DNA sequence: TGTGCCAGCAGTTACGCGGAGACCCAGTACTTC.

This chain connects TRBV29-1 to TRBJ2-1; 8 bases line up with TRBD2. This CDR3 region has 14 residues. Germline V gives CDR1 SQVTM, CDR2 ANQGSEA. V lost 4 bases, J lost 6 bases, and 8 bases stayed unmatched. CDR3 in DNA: TGCAGCGTTGTAGAGCGGGAGAGAGGCAATGAGCAGTTCTTC. Translation: CSVVERERGNEQFF.

The V gene is TRBV5-4, the J gene TRBJ1-4, with D perhaps TRBD1 (6 bases). This CDR3 comprises 17 residues. Germline loops: CDR1 SGHNT, CDR2 YYREEE (reference sequence). V lost 4 bases, J lost 0 bases, and 16 bases lay in between. The CDR3 nucleotides are TGTGCCAGCAGCAGGGGGACGAGATCCTCAACTAATGAAAAACTGTTTTTT. Protein product: CASSRGTRSSTNEKLFF.

The chain employs TRBV10-3 and TRBJ1-1; D is perhaps TRBD1 (5 bases). Germline CDR1 and CDR2: ENHRY and SYGVKD. The germline V and J ends were trimmed by 6 bases and 1 base, with 15 bases remaining between them. CDR3 size: 15 residues. Here the CDR3 reads CAIRSGRGGNTEAFF. CDR3 DNA: TGTGCCATCAGGTCGGGACGGGGGGGGAACACTGAAGCTTTCTTT.

This clone was seen only a few times. As DNA, the CDR3 is TGTGCCAGCAGCGTAGCCGACTCCTCGTGGCCTCAGTTTTTT. Amino acid sequence: CASSVADSSWPQFF. This chain joins TRBV9 and TRBJ1-4; D is unclear. The CDR3 loop spans 14 amino acids. Germline CDR1 SGDLS, CDR2 YYNGEE. V was pared by 0 bases and J by 16 bases, with 19 bases between.

The V gene is TRBV5-1, the J gene TRBJ2-7; 8 nucleotides match TRBD1. CDR1 SGHRS and CDR2 YFSETQ come from the germline V gene. The CDR3 covers 15 residues. With V trimmed by 2 bases and J by 4 bases, 8 bases remained unmatched. This chain's CDR3 is CASSFGAGGIYEQYF. CDR3 nucleotides: TGCGCCAGCAGCTTTGGGGCAGGGGGCATTTACGAGCAGTACTTC.

The chain employs TRBV4-1 and TRBJ2-7; TRBD2 is a possible D gene (7 bases). Germline V gene sequence: CDR1 MGHRA, CDR2 YSYEKL. This CDR3 has 17 residues. With 4 bases removed from V and 2 bases from J, the gap between germline ends came to 21 bases. CDR3 nucleotide sequence: TGCGCCAGCAGCCCCTCAGAGGGGGGGCTGAGGACCTACGAGCAGTACTTC. Encoded protein: CASSPSEGGLRTYEQYF.

The J gene is TRBJ1-2, the V gene TRBV4-3; D gene ambiguous. CDR3 length: 15 residues. Trimming pared 1 base from V and 7 bases from J, leaving 16 bases between. Per germline, CDR1 LGHNA and CDR2 YSLEER. The CDR3 is CASSQVGQDFPGYTF. CDR3 DNA: TGCGCCAGCAGCCAAGTGGGCCAGGACTTCCCTGGCTACACCTTC.

This chain connects TRBV11-2 to TRBJ1-1; 9 positions match TRBD1. Germline V CDR1 and CDR2: SGHAT, FQNNGV. The V segment lost 6 bases and the J segment 0 bases; nucleotides outside the gene matches: 8. The CDR3 has 16 amino acids. The CDR3 loop reads CASRPGTGTLNTEAFF. DNA of the CDR3: TGTGCCAGCAGGCCCGGGACAGGGACTCTGAACACTGAAGCTTTCTTT.

The rearrangement links TRBV12-1 to TRBJ1-2. TRBV12-1 is designated a pseudogene. This CDR3 comprises 12 residues. CDR3 nucleotides: TGTGCCAGCAGCCTAAACCACGGTGGCTACACCTTC. Translation gives CASSLNHGGYTF.

This clone was picked up a small number of times. Lacking the conserved final phenylalanine or tryptophan, this CDR3 likely reflects a read error. The CDR3 nucleotides read TGTGCCAGAGGACTGGAAGGCTCCTATAATTCACCCCTCCACCTT. Translating it yields CARGLEGSYNSPLHL. J is TRBJ1-6 and V is TRBV6-4; D is undetermined. This CDR3 comprises 15 residues. The germline gives CDR1 MRHNA, CDR2 SNTAGT. Trimming removed 9 bases from V and 0 bases from J, with 12 bases in between.

This clone was detected a few times. This chain links TRBV6-4 with TRBJ1-4; D ambiguous. Germline V gene lookup returns CDR1 MRHNA and CDR2 SNTAGT. This CDR3 contains 13 residues. CDR3 sequence reads: CERGFATNEKLFF. The DNA of the CDR3 is TGTGAAAGAGGTTTTGCAACTAATGAAAAACTGTTTTTT.

This clone came up once. J is TRBJ1-2 and V is TRBV7-3; the D gene is possibly TRBD1 (5 bases). V was cut by 0 bases and J by 6 bases, with 14 bases left in between. CDR1 and CDR2 from the germline V gene are SGHTA and FQGTGA. The CDR3 length is 15 residues. In nucleotides, the CDR3 is TGTGCCAGCAGCTTAACGGCGGACAAGTATCATGGCTACACCTTC. Its protein product is CASSLTADKYHGYTF.

This rearrangement joins TRBV18 to TRBJ2-3; D is perhaps TRBD1 (6 bases). Deletions cut 6 bases from V and 3 bases from J, with 10 bases between. Germline V gives CDR1 KGHSH, CDR2 LQKENI. The CDR3 is made up of 13 amino acids. The CDR3 region is CASSSGQTDTQYF. The CDR3 coding sequence is TGTGCCAGCTCCTCTGGACAGACAGATACGCAGTATTTT.

The rearrangement uses TRBV5-1 and TRBJ1-2; D call uncertain. The CDR3 sequence is 13 residues long. With 0 bases removed from V and 3 bases from J, the gap between germline ends came to 6 bases. Germline V gene sequence: CDR1 SGHRS, CDR2 YFSETQ. For the CDR3, the DNA is TGCGCCAGCAGCTTGGGGGGAGACTATGGCTACACCTTC. It encodes CASSLGGDYGYTF.

The chain employs TRBV4-1 and TRBJ2-3, with 11 nucleotides matching TRBD2. CDR3 length equals 18 residues. The V segment lost 2 bases and the J segment 0 bases; nucleotides outside the gene matches: 7. Germline V lookup: CDR1 MGHRA, CDR2 YSYEKL. The CDR3 DNA is TGCGCCAGCAGCCAATTACCGGGGACTAGCGGTAGCACAGATACGCAGTATTTT. This sequence encodes CASSQLPGTSGSTDTQYF.

A remark on this clone: A read error may account for a junction end that differs from germline. The V and J genes are TRBV18 and TRBJ2-7; 10 nucleotides match TRBD1. CDR1 is KGHSH and CDR2 is LQKENI in the germline V gene. This CDR3 contains 14 residues. CDR3 sequence (DNA): TGTGCCAGCTCACCAACGGGACAGGGGTATAACCCCAGCTTC. Translating gives CASSPTGQGYNPSF.

CDR3 in amino acids: CASSQGKGWVAGELFF. In nucleotides, the CDR3 is TGCGCCAGCAGCCAAGGAAAGGGGTGGGTGGCCGGGGAGCTGTTTTTT. This chain joins TRBV4-3 and TRBJ2-2, with D possibly matching TRBD1 (5 bases). Germline CDR1 LGHNA, CDR2 YSLEER. There are 16 residues in the CDR3. Trimming took off 1 base at V and 6 bases at J, with 15 bases between the two ends.

The chain links TRBV7-9 to TRBJ1-1; D is perhaps TRBD1 (6 bases). The CDR3 is 14 amino acids. The V end lost 1 base, the J end lost 4 bases, and 10 bases lay between the germline ends. The germline CDR1 and CDR2 sequences are SEHNR and FQNEAQ (reference sequence). This chain's CDR3 is CASSLVAGATEAFF. Written as DNA, the CDR3 is TGTGCCAGCAGCTTAGTGGCAGGGGCCACTGAAGCTTTCTTT.

This chain joins TRBV19 and TRBJ2-3; D is undetermined. Trimming left V 4 bases short and J 2 bases short, with 13 bases between. The germline V gene encodes CDR1 LNHDA and CDR2 SQIVND (reference sequence). The CDR3 runs to 15 residues. CDR3 sequence reads: CASSNWAGNTDTQYF. DNA of the CDR3: TGTGCCAGTAGTAATTGGGCAGGAAACACAGATACGCAGTATTTT.

The rearrangement joins TRBV10-2 to TRBJ1-1, with D perhaps matching TRBD1 (6 bases). Trimming cost V 2 bases and J 11 bases, with 15 bases left between them. CDR1 and CDR2 from the germline V gene are WSHSY and SAAADI. The CDR3 runs to 13 residues. The CDR3 region is CASSELGGTSAFF. In DNA form, the CDR3 reads TGCGCCAGCAGTGAGCTCGGTGGGACATCGGCTTTCTTT.

The rearrangement links TRBV30 to TRBJ2-7, with 8 bases identical to TRBD1. Germline CDR1 and CDR2: GTSNPN and SVGIG (reference sequence). The CDR3 runs 13 residues. Trimming took 0 bases from V and 6 from J; bases not matched to a gene: 4. CDR3 nucleotides: TGTGCCTGGAGTGTCGGACAGGGTTCCGAGCAGTACTTC. It yields the protein CAWSVGQGSEQYF.

The chain uses TRBV19 and TRBJ2-7, with D perhaps matching TRBD2 (5 bases). Germline lookup yields CDR1 LNHDA and CDR2 SQIVND (reference sequence). The V and J ends lost 6 bases and 0 bases respectively, with 12 bases between them. The CDR3 totals 14 residues. The CDR3 reads CASSWTPISYEQYF. The CDR3 DNA reads TGTGCCAGTAGCTGGACTCCAATCTCCTACGAGCAGTACTTC.

The chain recombines TRBV6-1 with TRBJ2-3; 9 nucleotides align to TRBD2. The V segment lost 6 bases and the J segment 2 bases; nucleotides outside the gene matches: 3. The germline gives CDR1 MNHNS, CDR2 SASEGT. The CDR3 runs 14 residues. The chain's CDR3 is CASSLAGLTDTQYF. DNA of the CDR3: TGTGCCAGCAGCCTAGCGGGGCTCACAGATACGCAGTATTTT.

This clone was seen only a few times. The V call is TRBV5-4, the J call TRBJ1-2, with TRBD1 matching 7 bases. Germline lookup yields CDR1 SGHNT and CDR2 YYREEE (reference sequence). This CDR3 spans 15 amino acids. With V trimmed by 1 base and J by 4 bases, 7 bases remained unmatched. The DNA of the CDR3 is TGTGCCAGCAGCTTGACGGGGGACAGTTCCTATGGCTACACCTTC. It specifies CASSLTGDSSYGYTF.

This chain joins TRBV5-5 and TRBJ1-2; D gene unclear. This CDR3 spans 12 amino acids. Germline V lookup: CDR1 SGHKS, CDR2 YYEKEE (reference sequence). Deletions cut 4 bases from V and 4 bases from J, with 8 bases between. The DNA for the CDR3 is TGTGCCAGCAGCGAGGTTATCTATGGCTACACCTTC. Protein sequence: CASSEVIYGYTF. The full variable domain, completed using reference TRBV5-5 and TRBJ1-2, is DAGVTQSPTHLIKTRGQQVTLRCSPISGHKSVSWYQQVLGQGPQFIFQYYEKEERGRGNFPDRFSARQFPNYSSELNVNALLLGDSALYLCASSEVIYGYTFGSGTRLTVV.

The gene calls are TRBV27 and TRBJ1-2, with D possibly TRBD1 on 5 matching bases. CDR1 and CDR2 (germline): MNHEY, SMNVEV (reference sequence). V shed 5 bases and J shed 0 bases, with 16 bases lying between them. This CDR3 is built from 16 residues. This CDR3 is CASSPFESRANYGYTF. DNA for the CDR3: TGTGCCAGCAGTCCCTTCGAGAGCAGGGCTAACTATGGCTACACCTTC.

The chain couples TRBV5-6 to TRBJ2-5; 10 positions agree with TRBD2. The CDR3 consists of 14 residues. Per germline, CDR1 SGHDT and CDR2 YYEEEE. Unmatched junction bases numbered 4, after V lost 3 bases and J lost 5 bases. In DNA form, the CDR3 reads TGTGCCAGCAGCTCTAGCGGGAGCGGGGAGACCCAGTACTTC. It translates to CASSSSGSGETQYF.